The clone carrying this T cell receptor (beta chain) was recorded a few times. This CDR3 spans 14 amino acids. With 1 base clipped from V and 5 bases from J, the junction kept 5 bases outside the gene matches. Germline CDR1 reads SGHTA; CDR2 reads FQGNSA. This specimen comes from a study of neurological immune-mediated disorders. TCRdb itself ran the 5' RACE reads through MiXCR, one entry per CDR3 protein. The table lists 55,000 to 75,000 distinct CDR3 sequences, around 5.2% of them singletons. The rearrangement uses TRBV7-2 and TRBJ2-7; 7 bases agree with TRBD1. Sequenced: PBMCs. This receptor was taken from a woman aged 25 to 39 with multiple sclerosis. The CDR3 coding sequence is TGTGCCAGCAGCTTAGGCGACAGGGCCAACGAGCAGTACTTC. Its protein product is CASSLGDRANEQYF. Full variable domain (outside the CDR3, taken from reference TRBV7-2 and TRBJ2-7): GAGVSQSPSNKVTEKGKDVELRCDPISGHTALYWYRQSLGQGLEFLIYFQGNSAPDKSGLPSDRFSAERTGGSVSTLTIQRTQQEDSAVYLCASSLGDRANEQYFGPGTRLTVT.